This entry lists 21 T cell receptor beta chains sequenced from one sample in a study of prognosis after radiotherapy for stage I lung cancer (dated by TCRdb to the early 2020s). This sample was sequenced with an Illumina HiSeq 3000. Two rounds of multiplex PCR were performed to amplify the TCR beta CDR3 region from genomic DNA. In the first round of PCR, primers specific to each TRBV and TRBJ gene were used, and the primer sequences are filed in Chinese patent CN105087789A. The public reads were quality trimmed at Q25 with fastp and then assembled into clones with MiXCR by TCRdb, keeping productive beta chains. A single entry per CDR3 protein holds the most common genes and DNA from its merged rows. Counted in this sample were roughly 15,000 distinct CDR3 sequences; around 15% of them appeared once. The ten largest account for about 37% of the sample. This material consisted of PBMCs, taken before or after stereotactic body radiation therapy (not recorded which). Receptors were obtained from a donor of 50 years or more with non-small cell lung cancer.

In its sample, this clonotype was seen many times. This chain uses TRBV11-2 with TRBJ1-6; D not resolved. The V gene's germline CDR1 is SGHAT and CDR2 FQNNGV. Trimming stripped 5 bases from V and 13 bases from J, with 21 bases between. The CDR3 has 15 amino acids. The CDR3 reads CASSGPGSAVHPLHF. The CDR3 DNA reads TGTGCCAGCAGCGGCCCCGGGAGCGCAGTGCACCCCCTCCACTTT.

The sample holds many counts of this clonotype. V is TRBV4-1 and J is TRBJ1-1, with a weak D call TRBD1 (6 bases). CDR3 size: 13 residues. Deletions cut 5 bases from V and 10 bases from J, with 17 bases between. Germline CDR1 MGHRA, CDR2 YSYEKL. CDR3 in DNA: TGCGCCAGCAGCGAACGGACAGTACGTATAGCTTTCTTT. It encodes CASSERTVRIAFF.

This clonotype was seen at least ten times. A much larger clone lies a single base off, so this may be a read error. V gene TRBV7-6 combines with J gene TRBJ2-1, with D perhaps being TRBD1 or TRBD2 (6 bases each). V was cut by 4 bases and J by 12 bases, with 28 bases left in between. This CDR3 spans 17 amino acids. Germline CDR1 SGHVS, CDR2 FNYEAQ. The CDR3 DNA follows: TGTGCCAGCAGCTACCAGATGGGGGGCCCGCGGCCCACCGGGCAGTTCTTC. It yields the protein CASSYQMGGPRPTGQFF.

J is TRBJ2-3 and V is TRBV6-1; possible D gene TRBD1, 6 bases. CDR1 and CDR2 from the germline V gene are MNHNS and SASEGT. V shed 6 bases and J shed 3 bases, with 19 bases lying between them. This CDR3 region has 16 residues. CDR3 coding DNA: TGTGCCAGCAGCCCAGGGGCCGATAGCTGGACAGATACGCAGTATTTT. Translation gives CASSPGADSWTDTQYF.

Ten or more counts support this clonotype. V usage is TRBV12-3 or TRBV12-4 and J usage is TRBJ2-7; D remains unclear. This CDR3 region has 12 residues. The V end lost 3 bases, the J end lost 9 bases, and 12 bases lay between the germline ends. The CDR3 DNA reads TGTGCCAGCAGTTTCTCCTCTACGGTGCAGTACTTC. Translated: CASSFSSTVQYF.

The table lists this clonotype with many counts. The chain is built from TRBV3-1 and TRBJ2-1; 9 nucleotides align to TRBD2. V was clipped by 0 bases and J by 7 bases; unmatched bases: 10. Germline CDR1 is LGHDT and CDR2 is YNNKEL (reference sequence). This CDR3 is built from 17 residues. The CDR3 DNA reads TGTGCCAGCAGCCAAGATTTCGGGCTAGCGGGACTGAATGAGCAGTTCTTC. This gives the protein CASSQDFGLAGLNEQFF.

This clonotype came up many times. This chain's CDR3 is CASSRVPGQGLGAGNTIYF. The CDR3 DNA follows: TGCGCCAGCAGCCGCGTCCCGGGACAGGGGTTGGGCGCTGGAAACACCATATATTTT. This chain connects TRBV4-1 to TRBJ1-3; 10 bases are a match to TRBD1. CDR3 length equals 19 residues. Per germline, CDR1 MGHRA and CDR2 YSYEKL. The V and J ends lost 4 bases and 2 bases, in that order; junction bases with no gene match: 14.

This clonotype was observed at least ten times. The chain links TRBV5-1 to TRBJ2-7, with a weak D call TRBD1 (6 bases). This CDR3 contains 15 residues. V shed 0 bases and J shed 0 bases, with 10 bases lying between them. The V gene's germline CDR1 is SGHRS and CDR2 YFSETQ. The CDR3 spells CASSLGRGSSYEQYV. CDR3 in DNA: TGCGCCAGCAGCTTGGGCAGGGGAAGCTCCTACGAGCAGTACGTC.

This clonotype was detected many times. The chain uses TRBV20-1 and TRBJ1-2, with 11 bases lining up with TRBD1. The V segment lost 5 bases and the J segment 4 bases; nucleotides outside the gene matches: 3. Germline CDR1 reads DFQATT; CDR2 reads SNEGSKA (reference sequence). CDR3 length: 13 residues. CDR3 amino acids: CSAGTGGSYGYTF. CDR3 DNA: TGCAGTGCTGGGACAGGGGGGAGCTATGGCTACACCTTC.

Relative to its sample, this clonotype is medium-sized. The genes are TRBV30 and TRBJ2-3, with 9 bases aligning to TRBD2. This CDR3 region has 12 residues. Germline V gives CDR1 GTSNPN, CDR2 SVGIG (reference sequence). CDR3 DNA sequence: TGTGGAGTGGCGGGAGGGATAGATACGCAGTATTTT. It encodes CGVAGGIDTQYF.

In its sample, this clonotype was seen many times. The chain is built from TRBV9 and TRBJ2-2; 11 nucleotides match TRBD2. The junction had 9 bases not matched to a gene; V was cut back by 7 bases and J by 1 base. Germline V gene sequence: CDR1 SGDLS, CDR2 YYNGEE. CDR3 length: 17 residues. CDR3 in DNA: TGTGCCAGCGCGAGAAGTAGCGGGGGGGGGAACACCGGGGAGCTGTTTTTT. Translating gives CASARSSGGGNTGELFF.

This clonotype was counted a single time. A read error is likely, as this CDR3 ends without the conserved phenylalanine or tryptophan. CDR3 in amino acids: CASSPQSGGGWETQYS. The CDR3 DNA reads as TGTGCCAGCAGCCCCCAGAGCGGGGGGGGTTGGGAGACCCAGTACTCC. The chain is built from TRBV3-1 and TRBJ2-5, with 10 bases lining up with TRBD2. The CDR3 loop spans 16 amino acids. Trimming cost V 4 bases and J 5 bases; bases outside gene matches: 10. CDR1 and CDR2 from the germline V gene are LGHDT and YNNKEL (reference sequence).

This clonotype showed up many times. This sequence joins TRBV6-5 and TRBJ2-3; 9 nucleotides agree with TRBD2. Germline CDR1 reads MNHEY; CDR2 reads SVGAGI. The CDR3 totals 15 residues. Unmatched junction bases numbered 6, after V lost 4 bases and J lost 4 bases. The CDR3 DNA reads TGTGCCAGCAGTTCGCTAGCGGGGCCCCCAGATACGCAGTATTTT. It translates to CASSSLAGPPDTQYF.

This clonotype was detected ten times or more. The chain employs TRBV13 and TRBJ1-2; possibly TRBD1 for D (5 bases). CDR3 length: 14 amino acids. The germline V gene encodes CDR1 PRHDT and CDR2 FYEKMQ (reference sequence). V was pared by 5 bases and J by 5 bases, with 15 bases between. The CDR3 DNA reads as TGTGCCAGCAGCAAAACGGGGGAGGGGTATGGCTACACCTTC. As protein: CASSKTGEGYGYTF.

This clonotype was observed a single time. Since no conserved phenylalanine or tryptophan closes the CDR3, a read error is the likely cause. This chain connects TRBV6-4 to TRBJ1-3; D perhaps matches TRBD1 (5 bases). This CDR3 spans 15 amino acids. The ends were cut back, 6 bases at V and 0 bases at J, with 12 bases in the middle. CDR1 is MRHNA, CDR2 SNTAGT, per germline. CDR3 amino acids: CASRKDTLSGNTIYH. As DNA, the CDR3 is TGTGCCAGCAGGAAGGACACACTCTCTGGAAACACCATATATCAT.

For this clonotype: It differs at one base from a far larger clone, so likely a read error. This sequence joins TRBV6-1 and TRBJ2-7; TRBD1 matches 8 bases. The trim removed 7 bases at V and 7 bases at J, leaving 12 bases unmatched. Germline CDR1 MNHNS, CDR2 SASEGT. The CDR3 is 14 amino acids. The CDR3 reads CASKTGQGYNEQYF. Here the CDR3 DNA reads TGTGCCAGCAAAACCGGACAGGGTTACAATGAGCAGTACTTC.

This clonotype occurred many times. The CDR3 spells CASSLRDEETQYF. CDR3 nucleotide sequence: TGTGCCAGCAGCTTGCGGGACGAAGAGACCCAGTACTTC. The J gene is TRBJ2-5, the V gene TRBV7-3, with D possibly being TRBD2 (6 bases). Germline loops: CDR1 SGHTA, CDR2 FQGTGA. The germline V and J ends were trimmed by 3 bases and 3 bases, with 8 bases remaining between them. The CDR3 spans 13 residues. Using reference TRBV7-3 and TRBJ2-5 for the parts outside the CDR3, the full variable domain is GAGVSQTPSNKVTEKGKYVELRCDPISGHTALYWYRQSLGQGPEFLIYFQGTGAADDSGLPNDRFFAVRPEGSVSTLKIQRTERGDSAVYLCASSLRDEETQYFGPGTRLLVL.

By sample share, this clonotype is medium-sized. V and J are TRBV5-1 and TRBJ1-6; D gene unclear. This CDR3 region has 15 residues. Germline V lookup: CDR1 SGHRS, CDR2 YFSETQ. Between the trimmed V and J ends, which lost 1 base and 6 bases, there was a span of 11 bases. CDR3 sequence (DNA): TGCGCCAGCAGCTTGATGGACTCCGCTAATTCACCCCTCCACTTT. Protein sequence: CASSLMDSANSPLHF.

Ten or more counts support this clonotype. V is TRBV7-6 and J is TRBJ2-2; D is tentatively TRBD1 or TRBD2 (6 bases each). Trimming stripped 3 bases from V and 5 bases from J, with 16 bases between. The length of the CDR3 is 16 residues. The V gene's germline CDR1 is SGHVS and CDR2 FNYEAQ. The CDR3, as DNA: TGTGCCAGCAGCTTCCAGGAGGGGGTCGGTACCGGGGAGCTGTTTTTT. It yields the protein CASSFQEGVGTGELFF.

This clonotype is categorized as medium-sized. The chain employs TRBV6-1 and TRBJ2-2, with 9 bases that match TRBD2. The CDR3 is 16 amino acids. With 6 bases clipped from V and 3 bases from J, the junction kept 8 bases outside the gene matches. Looked up from germline, CDR1 is MNHNS and CDR2 is SASEGT. The CDR3 region has the DNA TGTGCCAGCAGAAACTTAGCGGGGGACTACACCGGGGAGCTGTTTTTT. Translation gives CASRNLAGDYTGELFF.

This clonotype has ten or more counts. This chain links TRBV7-9 with TRBJ2-3, with 7 nucleotides matching TRBD1. The junction had 11 bases not matched to a gene; V was cut back by 6 bases and J by 2 bases. CDR1 and CDR2 (germline): SEHNR, FQNEAQ (reference sequence). The CDR3 covers 16 residues. CDR3 sequence: CASSSTGILDTDTQYF. The CDR3 DNA reads TGTGCCAGCAGTTCGACAGGGATCCTTGACACAGATACGCAGTATTTT.